One sample yielded the 5 T cell receptor beta chains listed below, sequenced in a study of response to subunit inactivated influenza vaccine. TCRdb ran MiXCR on the RT-PCR reads and lists one entry per CDR3 protein. The table has a few hundred thousand distinct CDR3 sequences, 6% to 9% seen once. This specimen consisted of PBMCs from blood, obtained less than 30 months after vaccination. Receptors originate from a man aged 50-75 years who received an inactivated influenza vaccine.

CDR3 loop: CASSYSIAPTATYEQYF. The CDR3 DNA reads as TGTGCCAGCAGTTACTCGATAGCCCCGACTGCGACCTACGAGCAGTACTTC. This chain uses TRBV6-5 with TRBJ2-7; D call uncertain. Germline V CDR1 and CDR2: MNHEY, SVGAGI. With 0 bases removed from V and 2 bases from J, the gap between germline ends came to 17 bases. This CDR3 is built from 17 residues.

This clonotype was detected only a few times. The rearrangement joins TRBV30 to TRBJ2-4, with 7 nucleotides matching TRBD1. Germline CDR1 and CDR2: GTSNPN and SVGIG (reference sequence). Unmatched junction bases numbered 6, after V lost 1 base and J lost 12 bases. The CDR3 contains 12 residues. The CDR3 region has the DNA TGTGCCTGGAGTGAACAGGGGCTTGCTCAGTACTTC. Translation: CAWSEQGLAQYF.

This clonotype appeared a few times. The gene calls are TRBV3-1 and TRBJ2-3; D is uncertain. This CDR3 has 12 residues. CDR1 is LGHDT and CDR2 is YNNKEL in the germline V gene (reference sequence). Trimming shortened V by 3 bases and J by 6 bases, and 7 bases separated the two germline ends. DNA of the CDR3: TGTGCCAGCAGCCACCGCTTGGATACGCAGTATTTT. It encodes CASSHRLDTQYF.

This clonotype came up a few times. The chain couples TRBV6-1 to TRBJ2-1, with 9 bases matching TRBD2. The ends lost 7 bases at V and 10 bases at J; junction bases unmatched: 11. The length of the CDR3 is 14 residues. Germline-derived CDR1 and CDR2 are MNHNS and SASEGT. The CDR3: CASKSAGGPHEQFF. The CDR3 DNA follows: TGTGCCAGCAAGTCGGCGGGAGGGCCACACGAGCAGTTCTTC.

The rearrangement links TRBV6-1 to TRBJ2-5; D is unclear. Germline V gives CDR1 MNHNS, CDR2 SASEGT. The CDR3 is 12 amino acids. Trimming took off 5 bases at V and 5 bases at J, with 9 bases between the two ends. The CDR3 DNA is TGTGCCAGCAGTCGCCCTGAGGAGACCCAGTACTTC. Translated: CASSRPEETQYF.